This T cell receptor beta chain was sequenced in a study of CD8 T cells in Susac syndrome. As regards this clonotype: Its matching antigen is unknown.

Reverse transcription used about 0.45 to 1 ug RNA and random hexamers. TCR beta CDR3 was amplified by immunoSEQ covering 54 Vbeta and 13 Jbeta. TCRdb reanalysed the immunoSEQ multiplex PCR reads using MiXCR and keeps one entry per CDR3 protein. This table holds some 210,000 distinct CDR3 sequences, about 94% found once. Findings of the study overall: The study recognized that its TCR sequencing and HLA analysis covered a relatively small number of individuals.

The V gene's germline CDR1 is SQVTM and CDR2 ANQGSEA. Trimming at V came to 6 bases and at J to 4 bases, leaving 7 bases not matched to a gene. The CDR3 is 13 residues long. The TCR comes from a human donor with Susac syndrome. This sequence joins TRBV29-1 and TRBJ1-2; 8 positions agree with TRBD1. The material sequenced was CD4+ T cells from PBMCs. For the CDR3, the DNA is TGCAGCGTGCAGACGGGACAGGTCTATGGCTACACCTTC. This translates into CSVQTGQVYGYTF.